This T cell receptor (beta chain) appears in the sequencing data of a study of T cell clonality in common variable immunodeficiency. Assay: immunoSEQ multiplex PCR; the TCRdb copy retains only in-frame clones and omits some. The sample includes just over 15,000 clones, none of them occurring once. Findings of the study overall: CVID subjects showed higher TCRbeta clonality than healthy controls. In common variable immunodeficiency, TCR beta chains reportedly carried fewer deletions and N-nucleotide insertions.

The germline V gene has CDR1 SEHNR and CDR2 FQNEAQ (reference sequence). The CDR3 sequence is 13 residues long. V gave up 5 bases and J gave up 2 bases; unmatched junction bases: 2. Aged about 8 to 65 years, CVID subjects averaged about 40 years old. Donors gave roughly 5 to 9 ml heparinized peripheral whole blood. Only a few counts were recorded for this clone. Antigen specificity is unknown. The DNA ends 3 residues before the CDR3 does, and the rest of the CDR3 is filled in from the germline J gene. The specimen sequenced was peripheral blood mononuclear cells. The receptor was isolated from a human donor with common variable immunodeficiency. This chain uses TRBV7-9 with TRBJ2-7; 8 bases align to TRBD1. The sequenced CDR3 bases are TGTGCCAGCAGCCGGGGACAGGCCTACGAG. It encodes CASSRGQAYE. The CDR3 reads in full as CASSRGQAYEQYF. Full variable domain (outside the CDR3, taken from reference TRBV7-9 and TRBJ2-7): DTGVSQNPRHKITKRGQNVTFRCDPISEHNRLYWYRQTLGQGPEFLTYFQNEAQLEKSRLLSDRFSAERPKGSFSTLEIQRTEQGDSAMYLCASSRGQAYEQYFGPGTRLTVT.